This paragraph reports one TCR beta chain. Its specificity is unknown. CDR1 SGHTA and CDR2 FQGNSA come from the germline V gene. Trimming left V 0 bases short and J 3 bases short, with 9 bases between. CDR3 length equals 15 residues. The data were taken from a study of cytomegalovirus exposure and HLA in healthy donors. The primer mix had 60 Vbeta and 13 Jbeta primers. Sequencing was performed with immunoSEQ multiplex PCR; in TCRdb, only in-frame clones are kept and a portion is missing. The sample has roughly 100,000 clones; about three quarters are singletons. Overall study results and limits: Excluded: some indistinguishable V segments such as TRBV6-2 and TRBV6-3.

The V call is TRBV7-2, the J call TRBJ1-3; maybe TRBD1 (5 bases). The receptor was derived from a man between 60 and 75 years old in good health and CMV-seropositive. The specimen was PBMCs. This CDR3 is CASSLAGQGGNTIYF. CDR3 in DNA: TGTGCCAGCAGCTTAGCTGGCCAGGGTGGAAACACCATATATTTT. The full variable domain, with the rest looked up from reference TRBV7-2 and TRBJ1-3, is GAGVSQSPSNKVTEKGKDVELRCDPISGHTALYWYRQSLGQGLEFLIYFQGNSAPDKSGLPSDRFSAERTGGSVSTLTIQRTQQEDSAVYLCASSLAGQGGNTIYFGEGSWLTVV.